Listed below are T cell receptor beta chains from one sample, sequenced in a study of CD8 T cells in Susac syndrome. TCRdb analysed the immunoSEQ multiplex PCR reads with MiXCR anew, one entry per CDR3 protein. The sample contains fewer than 35,000 distinct CDR3 sequences, 94% of which appear only once. What was sequenced was CD8+ T cells from PBMCs. These receptors originate from a human donor in good health. CDR3s include the opening cysteine and the closing phenylalanine or tryptophan. The D gene is left open where the match is weak. Rows give clone size only sometimes, using once, few, many, or a class for an expanded clone.

cdr3_aa cdr3_nt j_call clone_size d_call v_call
CASRGTGREVYEQYF TGTGCCAGCAGGGGGACAGGGCGCGAAGTCTACGAGCAGTACTTC TRBJ2-7 - TRBD1 TRBV27
CASGLGGLEAFF TGTGCTAGTGGTTTGGGAGGACTTGAAGCTTTCTTT TRBJ1-1 - - TRBV12-5
CASSLLGGNQPQHF TGCGCCAGCAGCTTGTTGGGGGGAAATCAGCCCCAGCATTTT TRBJ1-5 - - TRBV5-1
CASSYSAGAVPFF TGTGCCAGCAGTTACTCGGCAGGGGCCGTTCCTTTCTTT TRBJ1-1 - - TRBV6-5
CASTRHLTTSSGYTF TGTGCCAGCACTCGCCATCTGACAACATCCAGTGGCTACACCTTC TRBJ1-2 - - TRBV6-2/TRBV6-3
CASSLKGGAGRNEQYF TGTGCCAGCAGCTTAAAGGGTGGGGCGGGGAGAAACGAGCAGTACTTC TRBJ2-7 - - TRBV11-2
CASSAETQETQYF TGTGCCAGCAGCGCTGAGACCCAAGAGACCCAGTACTTC TRBJ2-5 - - TRBV9
CASTLGGNYGYTF TGTGCCAGCACCTTGGGGGGGAACTATGGCTACACCTTC TRBJ1-2 once - TRBV12-3/TRBV12-4
CASGPGLSYEQYF TGTGCCAGCGGCCCAGGCCTTTCCTACGAGCAGTACTTC TRBJ2-7 - - TRBV6-2/TRBV6-3
CASSPIEGGNTEAFF TGTGCCAGCAGCCCGATCGAAGGGGGGAACACTGAAGCTTTCTTT TRBJ1-1 - - TRBV12-3/TRBV12-4
CASSLDLEAFF TGTGCCAGCAGCTTAGATCTTGAAGCTTTCTTT TRBJ1-1 once - TRBV11-2
CASSLTTPGRINGYTF TGTGCCAGCAGCTTAACTACACCGGGACGGATCAATGGCTACACCTTC TRBJ1-2 - - TRBV7-2
CASSFPTGGTEAFF TGTGCCAGCAGCTTCCCCACGGGCGGCACTGAAGCTTTCTTT TRBJ1-1 - - TRBV7-2
CASSPPIGPTDTQYF TGTGCCAGCAGTCCCCCCATTGGGCCCACAGATACGCAGTATTTT TRBJ2-3 - - TRBV25-1
CASSPTGFTKNIQYF TGTGCCAGCAGCCCTACAGGGTTTACCAAAAACATTCAGTACTTC TRBJ2-4 - - TRBV9
CAISESGTGEYGYTF TGTGCCATCAGTGAGTCGGGGACAGGGGAATATGGCTACACCTTC TRBJ1-2 - TRBD1 TRBV10-3
CATSASGGNEQYF TGTGCCACCAGTGCGTCCGGAGGGAACGAGCAGTACTTC TRBJ2-7 once - TRBV24-1
CASSYGQTTDTQYF TGCGCCAGCAGCTACGGACAGACCACAGATACGCAGTATTTT TRBJ2-3 - - TRBV5-1
CASSQDKGHRDTQYF TGCGCCAGCAGCCAAGATAAGGGGCACCGCGATACGCAGTATTTT TRBJ2-3 - - TRBV4-3
CASSFRTVPTAPKSNTEAFF TGTGCCAGCAGCTTCCGGACAGTTCCAACGGCTCCCAAATCGAACACTGAAGCTTTCTTT TRBJ1-1 - - TRBV11-2
CASSRVLRGMNTEAFF TGTGCCAGCAGCCGCGTACTCCGAGGGATGAACACTGAAGCTTTCTTT TRBJ1-1 - - TRBV7-2
CASKEQASWQPQHF TGTGCCAGCAAAGAACAGGCTTCATGGCAGCCCCAGCATTTT TRBJ1-5 - - TRBV6-6
CAISEGRGNTEAFF TGTGCCATCAGTGAGGGCAGAGGAAACACTGAAGCTTTCTTT TRBJ1-1 - - TRBV10-3
CSVGQAPYEQYF TGCAGCGTCGGACAGGCCCCCTACGAGCAGTACTTC TRBJ2-7 - TRBD1 TRBV29-1
CASSRGQGIDSSYNEQFF TGCGCCAGCAGCCGCGGACAGGGGATCGATAGCTCCTACAATGAGCAGTTCTTC TRBJ2-1 - TRBD1 TRBV5-1
CASSLVGGATDTQYF TGTGCCAGCAGCTTAGTCGGGGGGGCCACAGATACGCAGTATTTT TRBJ2-3 - TRBD2 TRBV7-9
CSARDGDRSPYEQYF TGCAGTGCTAGAGATGGGGACAGGAGCCCCTACGAGCAGTACTTC TRBJ2-7 - TRBD1 TRBV20-1
CASSSQNYEQYF TGTGCCAGCAGCTCCCAGAATTACGAGCAGTACTTC TRBJ2-7 - - TRBV5-4